The rows below give T cell receptor beta chains drawn from one sample of a study of blood T cell repertoires in COVID-19. Profiling relied on immunoSEQ multiplex PCR, and the TCRdb table lists in-frame clones only, not all of them. There are more than 95,000 clones in the sample; about four fifths occur only once, and 10% to 15% lies in the top ten. Material: peripheral blood. All receptors come from a man aged 55 to 70 with acute or convalescent COVID-19. The CDR3 runs from the conserved cysteine through the conserved F or W. The D gene is left open where the match is weak. Where a row states a size, it is once, few, many or the class of an expanded clone; other rows omit it.

d_call	v_call	j_call	clone_size	cdr3_nt	cdr3_aa
NA	TRBV25-1	TRBJ1-3	NA	TGTGCCAGCAGCCTCGGGGGCTCTGGAAACACCATATATTTT	CASSLGGSGNTIYF
TRBD1	TRBV2	TRBJ1-1	NA	TGTGCCAGCAACAGGGGGACCGACACTGAAGCTTTCTTT	CASNRGTDTEAFF
NA	TRBV11-2	TRBJ2-3	once	TGTGCCAGCAGCTTAGCGATCGGGCTAGCGACAGATACGCAGTATTTT	CASSLAIGLATDTQYF
TRBD1	TRBV9	TRBJ2-7	NA	TGTGCCAGCAGCGTAACCGGGACAGGGAACTACGAGCAGTACTTC	CASSVTGTGNYEQYF
NA	TRBV28	TRBJ1-2	few	TGTGCCAGCAGTTTATCTAGCGTTCCTATTAACTATGGCTACACCTTC	CASSLSSVPINYGYTF
TRBD1	TRBV28	TRBJ1-2	NA	TGTGCCAGCAGTCTAGAGGGGGCTAGGGGCTACACCTTC	CASSLEGARGYTF
NA	TRBV7-3	TRBJ2-3	NA	TGTGCCAGCAGCTTCAACTGGGCCAGCACAGATACGCAGTATTTT	CASSFNWASTDTQYF
TRBD2	TRBV5-1	TRBJ2-1	few	TGCGCCAGCCTAAGACTAGCGGGAGACAATGAGCAGTTCTTC	CASLRLAGDNEQFF
NA	TRBV3-1/TRBV3-2	TRBJ1-2	NA	TGTGCCAGCAGCCAAAGGTCAGGGGACGGTAACTATGGCTACACCTTC	CASSQRSGDGNYGYTF
TRBD2	TRBV4-1	TRBJ2-7	NA	TGCGCCAGCAGCCCTTGGACTAGTGTTCTCGGCGAGCAGTACTTC	CASSPWTSVLGEQYF
TRBD1	TRBV24-1	TRBJ2-7	few	TGTGCCACCAGTGGGGCAGGGGGCGTTTCCGAGCAGTACTTC	CATSGAGGVSEQYF
NA	TRBV3-1/TRBV3-2	TRBJ2-1	NA	TGTGCCACCCAAAGCTTGTCCTACAATGAGCAGTTCTTC	CATQSLSYNEQFF
TRBD2	TRBV28	TRBJ2-7	NA	TGTGCCAGCAGTTTAGTAGCAGCGGGAGGCGCCGAGCAGTACTTC	CASSLVAAGGAEQYF
NA	TRBV28	TRBJ1-3	few	TGTGCCAGCCATAAGCAGGGGTCTGGAAACACCATATATTTT	CASHKQGSGNTIYF
NA	TRBV20-1	TRBJ1-2	NA	TGCAGTGCTAGTGGGGGTAGGGGTTCGCGATATGGCTACACCTTC	CSASGGRGSRYGYTF
TRBD1	TRBV5-1	TRBJ2-3	NA	TGCGCCAGCAGCTTGGGGGGACAGAGCACAGATACGCAGTATTTT	CASSLGGQSTDTQYF
NA	TRBV30	TRBJ1-4	NA	TGTGCCTGGGCCGCCGGGGGGGCCCAGGGGAATGAAAAACTGTTTTTT	CAWAAGGAQGNEKLFF
TRBD2	TRBV18	TRBJ2-2	NA	TGTGCCAGCTCACCAGCTAGCGGGTACACCGGGGAGCTGTTTTTT	CASSPASGYTGELFF
TRBD1	TRBV28	TRBJ1-2	NA	TGTGCCAGTAGGGGAAGCGGGACAGGCTATGGCTACACCTTC	CASRGSGTGYGYTF
TRBD1	TRBV5-5	TRBJ1-6	NA	TGTGCCAGCAGCGTAAGACAGGGGCCCCGAAATCCTTATAATTCACCCCTCCACTTT	CASSVRQGPRNPYNSPLHF
NA	TRBV7-9	TRBJ1-5	NA	TGTGCCAGCAGACAGGGCAATCAGCCCCAGCATTTT	CASRQGNQPQHF
NA	TRBV28	TRBJ2-7	few	TGTGCCAGCAGCCTCGGGTTAGAGCAGTACTTC	CASSLGLEQYF
TRBD2	TRBV6-6	TRBJ2-7	NA	TGTGCCAGTGGACTAGCGGGCTTTTACGAGCAGTACTTC	CASGLAGFYEQYF
TRBD1	TRBV18	TRBJ1-4	NA	TGTGCCAGCTCACCACGGGGACAGACAGGGGGAGAGGAAAAACTGTTTTTT	CASSPRGQTGGEEKLFF
NA	TRBV25-1	TRBJ1-5	NA	TGTGCCAGCAGCTTCGGGGGGGCCAATCAGCCCCAGCATTTT	CASSFGGANQPQHF
NA	TRBV19	TRBJ2-7	NA	TGTGCCAGTAGCCCGATCGACGGGAGCTCCTACGAGCAGTACTTC	CASSPIDGSSYEQYF
NA	TRBV11-2	TRBJ2-7	NA	TGTGCCAGCAGCCCGCGCCTATACGAGCAGTACTTC	CASSPRLYEQYF
NA	TRBV19	TRBJ1-6	NA	TGTGCCAGTAGCACCGAGGAGGGAATTGGTTCACCCCTCCACTTT	CASSTEEGIGSPLHF
TRBD1	TRBV19	TRBJ1-4	once	TGTGCCAGTACAATGGACAGGGGAGGTACTAGTGAAAAACTGTTTTTT	CASTMDRGGTSEKLFF
NA	TRBV19	TRBJ2-1	once	TGTGCCAGTAGTATACCTGGACTGGGGGAGCAGTTCTTC	CASSIPGLGEQFF